This entry concerns a single TCR beta chain. Reverse transcription of about 0.45 to 1 ug RNA was carried out with random hexamers. TCR beta CDR3 was amplified by immunoSEQ multiplex PCR. This amplification extended across 54 Vbeta and 13 Jbeta segments. TCRdb fed the immunoSEQ multiplex PCR reads into MiXCR, producing one record per CDR3 protein. The sample yields under 200,000 distinct CDR3 sequences, approximately 95% seen once. This record comes from a study of CD8 T cells in Susac syndrome. V lost 0 bases to trimming and J lost 3 bases, with 20 bases between them. CDR1 and CDR2 (germline): LGHDT, YNNKEL (reference sequence). This CDR3 spans 18 amino acids. Sequencing targeted TCR beta in T cells from blood (CD8+ and CD4+).

This clonotype originated in a human donor with multiple sclerosis. The sequenced material came from CD8+ T cells from PBMCs. V is TRBV3-1 and J is TRBJ2-5; D may be TRBD1 (5 bases). The CDR3 sequence: CASSQDPATDQNKETQYF. In nucleotides, the CDR3 is TGTGCCAGCAGCCAAGATCCGGCGACAGATCAAAATAAAGAGACCCAGTACTTC.